This T cell receptor beta chain was sequenced for a study of T-cell memory formation after mild COVID-19. Study findings and constraints: Some clones that responded were present in memory (sampled pre-infection), which suggests cross-reactive memory joined. Day 15 to 85 contractors were CD4/CD8 balanced; later expanders leaned CD4+.

As for this clonotype: Its antigen remains unidentified.

Looked up from germline, CDR1 is SGHTA and CDR2 is FQGTGA. V lost 4 bases, J lost 6 bases, and 9 bases stayed unmatched. This CDR3 contains 16 residues. TCRdb re-analysed the 5' RACE reads in MiXCR, keeping a single row per CDR3 protein. The repertoire consists of roughly 400,000 distinct CDR3 sequences, with approximately 24% occurring once and the leading ten covering about 10%. The TCR sequence derives from an adult woman who had mild COVID-19 (a few samples of this study predate the infection). Cell type and time point are not known. The V and J genes are TRBV7-3 and TRBJ2-2, with 9 bases aligning to TRBD1. Sequenced material: PBMCs or a T cell subset sorted from them (not recorded which). CDR3 sequence: CASSSSGTGYAGELFF. The CDR3 DNA reads as TGTGCCAGCAGCTCATCCGGGACAGGGTACGCCGGGGAGCTGTTTTTT.